These T cell receptor beta chains were read from a single sample in a study of cytomegalovirus exposure and HLA in healthy donors. Here immunoSEQ multiplex PCR was the method, and the copy in TCRdb shows in-frame clones only, minus some. In the table there are around 260,000 clones, 80% to 95% of which are singletons. Sequenced material: PBMCs. All receptors derive from a woman in her twenties or thirties in good health and CMV-seronegative. CDR3s include the opening cysteine and the closing phenylalanine or tryptophan. A D gene is named only where the DNA matches it firmly.

CDR3 length | D gene | V gene | CDR3 protein
11 | . | TRBV20-1 | CSARFTDTQYF
19 | . | TRBV12-2 | CASRQCPGTSPLSSYEQYF
15 | TRBD1 | TRBV5-1 | CASSRGQGGYNEQFF
15 | . | TRBV14 | CASSHSMGPTDTQYF
11 | TRBD1 | TRBV28 | CASTGAYGYTF
18 | . | TRBV5-1 | CASSLEGSPISGANVLTF
15 | TRBD2 | TRBV11-3 | CASSFPSGISETQYF
14 | . | TRBV21-1 | CASRRGHLNTEAFF
16 | . | TRBV4-2 | CASSQEGGVGTDTQYF
12 | . | TRBV5-6 | CASGRGANVLTF